Listed here are 9 T cell receptor beta chains from one sample, sequenced in a study of control samples from healthy donors and cancer patients. Data came from immunoSEQ multiplex PCR; TCRdb stores just in-frame clones and leaves some out. The sample records about 97,000 clones, around 89% being singletons. What was sequenced was blood. All receptors come from a man in his thirties or forties in good health.

J is TRBJ2-5 and V is TRBV3-1 (or the pseudogene TRBV3-2); D gene uncertain. V was pared by 4 bases and J by 5 bases, with 8 bases between. The germline CDR1 and CDR2 sequences are LGHDT and YNNKEL (reference sequence). This CDR3 is built from 12 residues. This chain's CDR3 is CASSLLRETQYF. The CDR3 DNA sequence: TGTGCCAGCAGCCTTCTCAGGGAGACCCAGTACTTC.

The rearrangement links TRBV7-9 to TRBJ2-1; no clear D. With 3 bases removed from V and 5 bases from J, the gap between germline ends came to 14 bases. CDR1 and CDR2 (germline): SEHNR, FQNEAQ (reference sequence). This CDR3 is built from 15 residues. CDR3 coding DNA: TGTGCCAGCAGCTTCCTAGGTATCAGCGACAATGAGCAGTTCTTC. The encoded protein is CASSFLGISDNEQFF.

The rearrangement links TRBV5-6 to TRBJ2-7; tentatively, D is TRBD1 (6 bases). CDR1 SGHDT and CDR2 YYEEEE come from the germline V gene. Trimming removed 3 bases at V and 9 bases at J, with 16 bases between. The CDR3 is made up of 13 amino acids. The chain's CDR3 is CASSSLVGGVQYV. The CDR3 region has the DNA TGTGCCAGCAGCTCCCTGGTTGGGGGCGTGCAGTACGTC.

The chain links TRBV5-8 to TRBJ2-1; D is unclear. This CDR3 is built from 15 residues. Germline lookup yields CDR1 SGHTS and CDR2 YDEGEE. Trimming took off 9 bases at V and 2 bases at J, with 18 bases between the two ends. The CDR3 coding sequence is TGTGCCACCGGGCCGTGGATAAGAACCTACAATGAGCAGTTCTTC. Amino acid sequence: CATGPWIRTYNEQFF.

The J gene is TRBJ2-7, the V gene TRBV28, with D tentatively TRBD1 or TRBD2 (5 bases each). The CDR3 sequence is 15 residues long. The V end lost 5 bases, the J end lost 2 bases, and 16 bases lay between the germline ends. The germline gives CDR1 MDHEN, CDR2 SYDVKM. The CDR3: CASSPSGTSAYEQYF. The CDR3 nucleotides read TGTGCCAGCAGTCCCTCCGGGACCTCGGCCTACGAGCAGTACTTC.

In this sample, this clone turned up once. The J gene is TRBJ1-5, the V gene TRBV28; a weak D match, TRBD1 (5 bases). Trimming took 2 bases from V and 0 from J, leaving 8 bases between them. CDR1 and CDR2 from the germline V gene are MDHEN and SYDVKM. The CDR3 has 15 amino acids. The CDR3 here is CASSLGTVSNQPQHF. DNA of the CDR3: TGTGCCAGCAGTTTAGGGACCGTTAGCAATCAGCCCCAGCATTTT.

The V and J genes are TRBV7-9 and TRBJ1-1, with D unresolved. The V gene's germline CDR1 is SEHNR and CDR2 FQNEAQ (reference sequence). V lost 8 bases and J 2 bases, leaving 15 bases between the germline ends. The CDR3 totals 14 residues. This CDR3 reads CASYSSRVNTEAFF. CDR3 DNA: TGTGCCAGCTACTCTTCGAGGGTAAACACTGAAGCTTTCTTT. Supplemented by reference TRBV7-9 and TRBJ1-1, the full variable domain reads DTGVSQNPRHKITKRGQNVTFRCDPISEHNRLYWYRQTLGQGPEFLTYFQNEAQLEKSRLLSDRFSAERPKGSFSTLEIQRTEQGDSAMYLCASYSSRVNTEAFFGQGTRLTVV.

V gene TRBV6-6 combines with J gene TRBJ2-1; 8 bases match TRBD2. The CDR3 spans 15 residues. The junction had 7 bases not matched to a gene; V was cut back by 7 bases and J by 2 bases. Germline values: CDR1 MNHNY, CDR2 SVGAGI (reference sequence). CDR3 region: CASKASGQTYNEQFF. CDR3 nucleotides: TGTGCCAGCAAGGCTAGCGGGCAGACCTACAATGAGCAGTTCTTC.

This chain connects TRBV11-2 to TRBJ2-1; possibly TRBD1 for D (5 bases). The CDR3 length is 15 residues. V lost 5 bases to trimming and J lost 2 bases, with 13 bases between them. Germline V CDR1 and CDR2: SGHAT, FQNNGV. The CDR3 nucleotides are TGTGCCAGCAGCCGTCTTAAGGGGACCTACAATGAGCAGTTCTTC. Its protein product is CASSRLKGTYNEQFF.